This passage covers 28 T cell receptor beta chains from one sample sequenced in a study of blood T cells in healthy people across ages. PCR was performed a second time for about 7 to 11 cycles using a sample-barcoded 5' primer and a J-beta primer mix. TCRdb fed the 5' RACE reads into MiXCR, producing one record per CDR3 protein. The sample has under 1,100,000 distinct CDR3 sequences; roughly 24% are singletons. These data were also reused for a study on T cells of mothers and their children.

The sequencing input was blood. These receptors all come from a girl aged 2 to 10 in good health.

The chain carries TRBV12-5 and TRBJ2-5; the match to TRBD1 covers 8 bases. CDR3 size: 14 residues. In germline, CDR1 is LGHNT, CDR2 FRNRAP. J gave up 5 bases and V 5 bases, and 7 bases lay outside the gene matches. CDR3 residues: CASGPGQGKETQYF. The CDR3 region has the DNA TGTGCTAGTGGTCCCGGACAGGGCAAGGAGACCCAGTACTTC.

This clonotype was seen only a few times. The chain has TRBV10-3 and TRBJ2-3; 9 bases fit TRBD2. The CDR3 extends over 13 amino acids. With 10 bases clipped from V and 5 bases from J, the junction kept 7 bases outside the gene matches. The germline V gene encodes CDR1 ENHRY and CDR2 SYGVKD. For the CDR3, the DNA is TGTGCCACCCATAGCGGGAGTTTAGATACGCAGTATTTT. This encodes CATHSGSLDTQYF.

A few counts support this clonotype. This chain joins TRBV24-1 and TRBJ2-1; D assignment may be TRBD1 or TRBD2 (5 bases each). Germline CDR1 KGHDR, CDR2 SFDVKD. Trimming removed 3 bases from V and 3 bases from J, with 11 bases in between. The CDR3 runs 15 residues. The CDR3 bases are TGTGCCACCAGTGATCAGCAGGGACGCTACAATGAGCAGTTCTTC. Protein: CATSDQQGRYNEQFF.

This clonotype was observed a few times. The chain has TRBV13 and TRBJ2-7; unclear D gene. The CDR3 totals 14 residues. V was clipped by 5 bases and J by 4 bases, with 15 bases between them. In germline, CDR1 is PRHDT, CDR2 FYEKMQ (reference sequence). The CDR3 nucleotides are TGTGCCAGCAGCGAAGGACGAGAATCTTACGAGCAGTACTTC. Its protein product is CASSEGRESYEQYF. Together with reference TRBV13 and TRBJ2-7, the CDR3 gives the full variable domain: AAGVIQSPRHLIKEKRETATLKCYPIPRHDTVYWYQQGPGQDPQFLISFYEKMQSDKGSIPDRFSAQQFSDYHSELNMSSLELGDSALYFCASSEGRESYEQYFGPGTRLTVT.

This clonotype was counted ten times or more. This CDR3 is CASSPGGSSYNEQFF. As DNA, the CDR3 is TGTGCCAGCAGCCCGGGAGGGAGCTCCTACAATGAGCAGTTCTTC. The gene calls are TRBV28 and TRBJ2-1; TRBD2 aligns across 8 bases. Germline V CDR1 and CDR2: MDHEN, SYDVKM. The V and J ends lost 6 bases and 0 bases, in that order; junction bases with no gene match: 4. The CDR3 sequence is 15 residues long.

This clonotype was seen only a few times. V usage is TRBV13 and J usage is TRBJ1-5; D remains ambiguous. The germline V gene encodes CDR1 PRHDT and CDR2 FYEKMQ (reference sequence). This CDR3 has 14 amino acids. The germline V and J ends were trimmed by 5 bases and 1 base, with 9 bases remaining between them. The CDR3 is CASSILRSNQPQHF. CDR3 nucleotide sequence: TGTGCCAGCAGCATCCTCAGGAGCAATCAGCCCCAGCATTTT.

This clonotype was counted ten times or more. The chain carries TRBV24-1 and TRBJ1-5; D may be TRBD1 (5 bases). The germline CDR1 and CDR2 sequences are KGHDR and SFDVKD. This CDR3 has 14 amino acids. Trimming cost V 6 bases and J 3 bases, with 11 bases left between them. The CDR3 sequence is CATSHPGVNQPQHF. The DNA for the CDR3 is TGTGCCACCAGTCACCCGGGGGTCAATCAGCCCCAGCATTTT.

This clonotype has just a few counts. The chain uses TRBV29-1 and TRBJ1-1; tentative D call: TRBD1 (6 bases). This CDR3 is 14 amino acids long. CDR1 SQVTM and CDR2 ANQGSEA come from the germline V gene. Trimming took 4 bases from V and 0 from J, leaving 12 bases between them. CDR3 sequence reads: CSVVGAGMNTEAFF. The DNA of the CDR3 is TGCAGCGTTGTGGGGGCGGGAATGAACACTGAAGCTTTCTTT.

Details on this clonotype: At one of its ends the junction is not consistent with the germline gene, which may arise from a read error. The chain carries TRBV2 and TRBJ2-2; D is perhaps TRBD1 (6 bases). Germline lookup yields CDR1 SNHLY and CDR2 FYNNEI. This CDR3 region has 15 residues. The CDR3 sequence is CASGGGGWNTRELFF. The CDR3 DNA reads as TGTGCCAGCGGAGGTGGGGGCTGGAACACCAGGGAGCTGTTTTTT.

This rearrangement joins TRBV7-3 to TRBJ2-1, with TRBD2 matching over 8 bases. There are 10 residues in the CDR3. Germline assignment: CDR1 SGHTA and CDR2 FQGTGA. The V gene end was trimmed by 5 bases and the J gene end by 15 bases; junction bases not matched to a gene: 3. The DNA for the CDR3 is TGTGCCAGCAGCCCCGGGAGGGGGTTCTTC. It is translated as CASSPGRGFF.

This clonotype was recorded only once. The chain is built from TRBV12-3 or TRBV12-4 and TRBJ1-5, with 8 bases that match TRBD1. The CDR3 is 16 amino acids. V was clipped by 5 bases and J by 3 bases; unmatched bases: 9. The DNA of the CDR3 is TGTGCCAGCAGTCCGACAGGGGCCCTTTACAATCAGCCCCAGCATTTT. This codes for CASSPTGALYNQPQHF.

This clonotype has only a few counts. This CDR3 reads CASSFSAYNEQFF. CDR3 sequence (DNA): TGTGCCAGCAGCTTCAGCGCCTACAATGAGCAGTTCTTC. The J gene is TRBJ2-1, the V gene TRBV7-8; the D is unclear. From germline, CDR1 is SGHVS and CDR2 FQNEAQ. V gave up 3 bases and J gave up 2 bases, with 5 bases separating them. This CDR3 has 13 amino acids.

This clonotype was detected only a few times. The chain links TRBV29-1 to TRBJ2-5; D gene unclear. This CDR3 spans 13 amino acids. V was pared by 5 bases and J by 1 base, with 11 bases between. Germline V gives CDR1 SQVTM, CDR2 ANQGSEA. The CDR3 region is CSVYLRFQETQYF. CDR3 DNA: TGCAGCGTTTATTTACGGTTCCAAGAGACCCAGTACTTC.

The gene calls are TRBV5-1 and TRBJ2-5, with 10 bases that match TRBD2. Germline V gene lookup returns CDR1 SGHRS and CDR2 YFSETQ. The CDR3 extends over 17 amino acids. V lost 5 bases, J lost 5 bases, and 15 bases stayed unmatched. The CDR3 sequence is CASSNPGSLAGDETQYF. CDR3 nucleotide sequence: TGCGCCAGCAGTAACCCTGGTTCCCTAGCGGGGGATGAGACCCAGTACTTC.

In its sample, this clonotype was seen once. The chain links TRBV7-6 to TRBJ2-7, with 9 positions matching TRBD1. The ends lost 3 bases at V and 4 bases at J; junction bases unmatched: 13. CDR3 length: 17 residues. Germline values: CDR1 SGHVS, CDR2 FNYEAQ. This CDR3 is CASSFKGAGTGIYEQYF. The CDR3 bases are TGTGCCAGCAGCTTCAAAGGGGCCGGGACAGGGATATACGAGCAGTACTTC.

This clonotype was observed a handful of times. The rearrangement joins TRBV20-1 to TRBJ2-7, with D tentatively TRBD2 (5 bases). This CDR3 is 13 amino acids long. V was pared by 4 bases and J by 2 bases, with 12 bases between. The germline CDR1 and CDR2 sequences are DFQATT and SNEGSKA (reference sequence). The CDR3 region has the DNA TGCAGTGCTACTCCCCCGGGAACCTACGAGCAGTACTTC. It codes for CSATPPGTYEQYF.

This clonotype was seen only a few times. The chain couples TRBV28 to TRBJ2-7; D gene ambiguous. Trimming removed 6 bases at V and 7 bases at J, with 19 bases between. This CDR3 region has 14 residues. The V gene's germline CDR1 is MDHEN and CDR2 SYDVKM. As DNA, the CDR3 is TGTGCCAGCAGCCTCTCTGGACCACGTGAAGAGCAGTACTTC. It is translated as CASSLSGPREEQYF.

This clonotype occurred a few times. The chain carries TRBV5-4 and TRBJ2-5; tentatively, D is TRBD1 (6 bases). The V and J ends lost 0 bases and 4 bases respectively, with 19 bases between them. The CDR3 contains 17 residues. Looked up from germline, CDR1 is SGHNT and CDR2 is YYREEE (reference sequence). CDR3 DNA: TGTGCCAGCAGCTTGGTCGGGCAGGGGACCTTATCAGAGACCCAGTACTTC. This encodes CASSLVGQGTLSETQYF.

CDR3 loop: CASIVIEGTEAFF. The CDR3 DNA follows: TGTGCCTCGATTGTTATAGAGGGCACTGAAGCTTTCTTT. V usage is TRBV28 and J usage is TRBJ1-1, with D unclear. Trimming took off 11 bases at V and 4 bases at J, with 17 bases between the two ends. The CDR3 loop spans 13 amino acids. Germline loops: CDR1 MDHEN, CDR2 SYDVKM. Together with reference TRBV28 and TRBJ1-1, the CDR3 gives the full variable domain: DVKVTQSSRYLVKRTGEKVFLECVQDMDHENMFWYRQDPGLGLRLIYFSYDVKMKEKGDIPEGYSVSREKKERFSLILESASTNQTSMYLCASIVIEGTEAFFGQGTRLTVV.

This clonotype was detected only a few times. The CDR3: CASSQDVGTYEQYF. The CDR3 bases are TGTGCCAGCAGCCAAGATGTAGGAACCTACGAGCAGTACTTC. The rearrangement links TRBV4-2 to TRBJ2-7; D ambiguous. V was pared by 0 bases and J by 2 bases, with 8 bases between. CDR1 and CDR2 (germline): LGHNA, YNFKEQ. This CDR3 has 14 amino acids.

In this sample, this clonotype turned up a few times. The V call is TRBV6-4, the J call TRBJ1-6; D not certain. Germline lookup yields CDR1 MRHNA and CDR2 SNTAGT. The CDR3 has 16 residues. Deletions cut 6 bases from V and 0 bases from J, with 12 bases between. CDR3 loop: CASRKEESSYNSPLHF. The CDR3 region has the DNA TGTGCCAGCAGGAAAGAGGAGAGCTCCTATAATTCACCCCTCCACTTT.

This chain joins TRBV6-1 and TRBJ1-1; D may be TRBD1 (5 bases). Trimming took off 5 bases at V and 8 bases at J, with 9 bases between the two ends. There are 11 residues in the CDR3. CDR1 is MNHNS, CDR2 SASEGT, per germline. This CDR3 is CASSTYREAFF. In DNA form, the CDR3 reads TGTGCCAGCAGTACCTACAGGGAAGCTTTCTTT.

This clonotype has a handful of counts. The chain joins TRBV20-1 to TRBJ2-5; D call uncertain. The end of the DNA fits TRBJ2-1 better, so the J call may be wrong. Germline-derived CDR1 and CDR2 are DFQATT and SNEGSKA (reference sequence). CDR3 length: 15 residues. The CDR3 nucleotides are TGCAGTGCTAGAGGATTCTTTGGTCCTAACAATGAGCAGTTCTTC. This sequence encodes CSARGFFGPNNEQFF.

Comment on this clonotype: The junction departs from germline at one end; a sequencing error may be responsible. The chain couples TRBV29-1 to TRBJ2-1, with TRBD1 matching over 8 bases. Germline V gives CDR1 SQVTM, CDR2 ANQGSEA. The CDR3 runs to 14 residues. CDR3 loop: CSAEDPGGTDEQFF. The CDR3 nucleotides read TGCAGCGCTGAAGACCCAGGGGGCACGGATGAGCAGTTCTTC.

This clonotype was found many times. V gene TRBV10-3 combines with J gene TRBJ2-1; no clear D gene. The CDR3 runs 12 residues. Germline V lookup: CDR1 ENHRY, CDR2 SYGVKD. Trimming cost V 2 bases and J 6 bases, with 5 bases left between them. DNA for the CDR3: TGTGCCATCAGTGAGGACTCCAATGAGCAGTTCTTC. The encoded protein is CAISEDSNEQFF.

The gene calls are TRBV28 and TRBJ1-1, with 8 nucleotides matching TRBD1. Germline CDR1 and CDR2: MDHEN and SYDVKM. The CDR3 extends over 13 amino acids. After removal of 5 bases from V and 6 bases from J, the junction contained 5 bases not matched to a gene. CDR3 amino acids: CASSPQGAPEAFF. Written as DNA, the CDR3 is TGTGCCAGCAGTCCTCAGGGGGCACCTGAAGCTTTCTTT.

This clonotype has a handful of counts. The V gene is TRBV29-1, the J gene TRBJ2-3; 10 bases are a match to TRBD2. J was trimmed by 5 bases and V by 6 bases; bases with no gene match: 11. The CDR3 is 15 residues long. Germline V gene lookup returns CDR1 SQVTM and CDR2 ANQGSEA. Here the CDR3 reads CSVGLAEGLRDTQYF. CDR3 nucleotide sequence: TGCAGCGTCGGACTAGCGGAAGGACTCAGAGATACGCAGTATTTT.

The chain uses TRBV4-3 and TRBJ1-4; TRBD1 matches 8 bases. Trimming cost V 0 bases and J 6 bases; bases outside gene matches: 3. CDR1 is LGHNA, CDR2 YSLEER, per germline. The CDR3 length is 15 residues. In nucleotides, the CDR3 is TGCGCCAGCAGCCAAGAACGGACAGGGCATGAAAAACTGTTTTTT. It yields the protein CASSQERTGHEKLFF.